This T cell receptor (beta chain) is from a study of CD8 T cells in ankylosing spondylitis. V gave up 2 bases and J gave up 2 bases; unmatched junction bases: 7. Germline V gene sequence: CDR1 SGHDT, CDR2 YYEEEE. The CDR3 is 16 amino acids. As the method for making TCR beta libraries, quantitative 5'-RACE with molecular barcodes was used. A single record per CDR3 protein comes from TCRdb applying MiXCR to the 5' RACE reads. The data contain about 220,000 distinct CDR3 sequences, approximately 10% of them singletons. Study-level points and caveats: A TCR beta motif made of 7 to 9 highly homologous variants seemed typical of ankylosing spondylitis blood. Within matched ankylosing spondylitis synovial fluid, disease-linked clones were reportedly significantly enriched.

This clonotype was observed many times. Its antigen is undetermined. The TCR sequence derives from a male donor with ankylosing spondylitis or in good health (not recorded which). The material sequenced was blood, either unsorted or a sorted T cell fraction (not recorded which). The chain recombines TRBV5-6 with TRBJ2-5, with 9 bases that match TRBD1. The chain's CDR3 is CASSLGDRVFQETQYF. The CDR3 coding sequence is TGTGCCAGCAGCTTAGGGGACAGGGTATTTCAAGAGACCCAGTACTTC.